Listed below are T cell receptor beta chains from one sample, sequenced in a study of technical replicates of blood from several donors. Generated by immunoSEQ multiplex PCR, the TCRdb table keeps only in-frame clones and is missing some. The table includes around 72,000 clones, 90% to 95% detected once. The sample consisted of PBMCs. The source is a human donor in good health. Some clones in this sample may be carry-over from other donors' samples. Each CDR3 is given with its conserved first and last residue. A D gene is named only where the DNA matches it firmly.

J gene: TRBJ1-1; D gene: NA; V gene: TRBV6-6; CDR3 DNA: TGTGCCAGCAGACGGGACACCCCTGAAGCTTTCTTT; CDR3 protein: CASRRDTPEAFF
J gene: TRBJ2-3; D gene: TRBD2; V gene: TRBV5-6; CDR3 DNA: TGTGCCAGCAGCCAACTAGCGGGAGGAACTAGCACAGATACGCAGTATTTT; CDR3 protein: CASSQLAGGTSTDTQYF
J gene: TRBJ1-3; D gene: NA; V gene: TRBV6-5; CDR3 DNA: TGTGCCAGCAGTTTGAGAGTGACAGGCTCTGGAAACACCATATATTTT; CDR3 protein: CASSLRVTGSGNTIYF
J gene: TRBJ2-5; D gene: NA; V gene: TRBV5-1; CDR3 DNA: TGCGCCAGCAGCCGGGAATCCCAAGAGACCCAGTACTTC; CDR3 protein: CASSRESQETQYF
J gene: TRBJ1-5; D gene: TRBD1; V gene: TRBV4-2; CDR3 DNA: TGTGCCAGCAGCCAAGGGACAGGGGCTGTTAATCAGCCCCAGCATTTT; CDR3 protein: CASSQGTGAVNQPQHF
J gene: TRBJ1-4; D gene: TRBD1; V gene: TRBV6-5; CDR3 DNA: TGTGCCAGCAGTCGGACAGGGAGTTATGAAAAACTGTTTTTT; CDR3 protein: CASSRTGSYEKLFF
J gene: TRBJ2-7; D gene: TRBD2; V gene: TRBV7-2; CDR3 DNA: TGTGCCAGCAGCTCCCTTGCGGGGGTATCCGAGCAGTACTTC; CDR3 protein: CASSSLAGVSEQYF
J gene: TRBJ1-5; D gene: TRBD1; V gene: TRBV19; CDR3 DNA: TGTGCCAGTAGTCGGGACAGCCTCAATCAGCCCCAGCATTTT; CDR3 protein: CASSRDSLNQPQHF
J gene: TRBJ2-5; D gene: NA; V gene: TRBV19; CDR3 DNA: TGTGCCAGTAGTTCGCAGGGTTCAGAGACCCAGTACTTC; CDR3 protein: CASSSQGSETQYF
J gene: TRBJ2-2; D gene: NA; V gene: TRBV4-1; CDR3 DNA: TGCGCCAGCAGCCAAGCGAACATGGGGGGTCCCGGGGAGCTGTTTTTT; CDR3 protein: CASSQANMGGPGELFF
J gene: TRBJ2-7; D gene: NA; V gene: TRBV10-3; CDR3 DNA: TGTGCCATCAGTGAGCCAACGGTGAGCTCCTACGAGCAGTACTTC; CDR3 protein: CAISEPTVSSYEQYF
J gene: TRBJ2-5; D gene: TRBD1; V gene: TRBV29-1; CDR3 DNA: TGCAGCGGCCGGCAGGGGGCAGGGGAGACCCAGTACTTC; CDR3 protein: CSGRQGAGETQYF
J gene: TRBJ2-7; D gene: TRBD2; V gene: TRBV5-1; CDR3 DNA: TGCGCCAGCAGCCCCGGACTAGCGGGGAGGAGCTCCTACGAGCAGTACTTC; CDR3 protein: CASSPGLAGRSSYEQYF
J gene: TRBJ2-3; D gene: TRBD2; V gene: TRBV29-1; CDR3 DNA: TGCAGCCTCCGAAGACTAGCGGAGAGCACAGATACGCAGTATTTT; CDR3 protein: CSLRRLAESTDTQYF
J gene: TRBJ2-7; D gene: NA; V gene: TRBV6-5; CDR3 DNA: TGTGCCAGCAGTTACGAGAGGGGGTCCCGGCGGTACTTC; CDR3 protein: CASSYERGSRRYF
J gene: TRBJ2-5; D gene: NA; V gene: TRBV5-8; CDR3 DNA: TGTGCCAGCAGCCCTTACCAAGAGACCCAGTACTTC; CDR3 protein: CASSPYQETQYF
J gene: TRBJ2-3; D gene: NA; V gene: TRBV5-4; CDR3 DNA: TGTGCCAGCAGCCCGGAGCAGCGCGGCACAGATACGCAGTATTTT; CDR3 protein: CASSPEQRGTDTQYF
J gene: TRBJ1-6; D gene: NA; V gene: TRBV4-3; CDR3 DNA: TGCGCCAGCAGCCAACTGACAGATAATTCACCCCTCCACTTT; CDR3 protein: CASSQLTDNSPLHF
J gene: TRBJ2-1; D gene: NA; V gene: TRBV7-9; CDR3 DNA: TGTGCCAGCAGCTTGAGACTCGAGTATGAGCAGTTCTTC; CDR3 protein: CASSLRLEYEQFF
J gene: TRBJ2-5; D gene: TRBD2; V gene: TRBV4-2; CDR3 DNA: TGTGCCAGCAGCCCTCCTCTGTCAGCGGGAAATCAAGAGACCCAGTACTTC; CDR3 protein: CASSPPLSAGNQETQYF
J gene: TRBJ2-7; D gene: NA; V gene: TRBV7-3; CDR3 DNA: TGTGCCAGCAGCTTGACCCCTGGAGACCACGAGCAGTACTTC; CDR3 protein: CASSLTPGDHEQYF
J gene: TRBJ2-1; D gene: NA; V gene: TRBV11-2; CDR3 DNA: TGTGCCAGCAGCTTAGAACTGCAACCAAGGAGGCATGAGCAGTTCTTC; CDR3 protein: CASSLELQPRRHEQFF
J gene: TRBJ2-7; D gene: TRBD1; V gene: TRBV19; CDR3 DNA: TGTGCCAGTAGTATAGTCGGGACAGGGAACGAGCAGTACTTC; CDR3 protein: CASSIVGTGNEQYF
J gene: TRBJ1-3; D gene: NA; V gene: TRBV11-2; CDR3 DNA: TGTGCCAGCAGCCCGGGAAGCTCTGGAAACACCATATATTTT; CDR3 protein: CASSPGSSGNTIYF
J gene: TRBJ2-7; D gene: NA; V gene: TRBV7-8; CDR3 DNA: TGTGCCAGCAGCCCCAGCGTGTCCTACGAGCAGTACTTC; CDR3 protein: CASSPSVSYEQYF
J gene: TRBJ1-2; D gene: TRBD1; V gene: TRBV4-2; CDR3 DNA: TGTGCCAGCAGCCAGGCCGGGACAGCCTATGGCTACACCTTC; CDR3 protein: CASSQAGTAYGYTF
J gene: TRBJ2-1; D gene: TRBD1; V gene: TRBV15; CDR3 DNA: TGTGCCACCAGCGGACCCCGCAGGGGGAGTCACAATGAGCAGTTCTTC; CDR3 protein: CATSGPRRGSHNEQFF